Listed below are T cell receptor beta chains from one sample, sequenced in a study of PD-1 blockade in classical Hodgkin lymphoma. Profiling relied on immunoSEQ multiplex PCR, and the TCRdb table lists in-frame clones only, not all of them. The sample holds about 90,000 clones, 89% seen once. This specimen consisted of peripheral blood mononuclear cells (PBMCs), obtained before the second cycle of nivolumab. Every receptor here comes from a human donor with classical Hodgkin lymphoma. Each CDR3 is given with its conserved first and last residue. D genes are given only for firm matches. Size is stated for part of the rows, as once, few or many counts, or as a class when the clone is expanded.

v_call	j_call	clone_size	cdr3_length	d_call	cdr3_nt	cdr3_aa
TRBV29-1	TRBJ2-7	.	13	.	TGCAGCGTTGCCGGAGGGGGCTCCTACGAGCAGTACTTC	CSVAGGGSYEQYF
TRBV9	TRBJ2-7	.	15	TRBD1	TGTGCCAGCAGCGTACGGACAGGGGGGACCTACGAGCAGTACTTC	CASSVRTGGTYEQYF
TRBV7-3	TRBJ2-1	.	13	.	TGTGCCAGCAGCTTAGAAGGGACAACTGAGCAGTTCTTC	CASSLEGTTEQFF
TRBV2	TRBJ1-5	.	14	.	TGTGCCAGCAACGAGGGTTTTGGCAATCAGCCCCAGCATTTT	CASNEGFGNQPQHF
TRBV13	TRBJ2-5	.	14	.	TGTGCCAGCAGCTTAGCTCTAGCACAAGAGACCCAGTACTTC	CASSLALAQETQYF
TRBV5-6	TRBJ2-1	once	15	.	TGTGCCAGCAGCCGTGTAAAAAGCTCCTACAATGAGCAGTTCTTC	CASSRVKSSYNEQFF
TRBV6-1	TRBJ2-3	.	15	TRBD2	TGTGCCAGCAGTGGAAGCGGGAGGGGAGCGGATACGCAGTATTTT	CASSGSGRGADTQYF
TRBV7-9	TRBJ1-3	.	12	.	TGTGCCAGCAGCTTATCTGGAAACACCATATATTTT	CASSLSGNTIYF
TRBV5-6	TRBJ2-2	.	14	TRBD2	TGTGCCAGCAGCACTGGACTAGTTCCCGGGGAGCTGTTTTTT	CASSTGLVPGELFF
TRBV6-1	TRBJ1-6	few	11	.	TGTGCCAGCAGGGACAGCTCACCCCTCCACTTT	CASRDSSPLHF
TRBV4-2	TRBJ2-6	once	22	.	TGTGCCAGCAGCCAAGAAGGTTCGGGGGCTAGACGCCCCCTCTCTGGGGCCAACGTCCTGACTTTC	CASSQEGSGARRPLSGANVLTF
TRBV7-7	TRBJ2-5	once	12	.	TGTGCCAGCAGCCCGATTGAAAAGACCCAGTACTTC	CASSPIEKTQYF
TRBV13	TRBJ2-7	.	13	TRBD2	TGTGCCAGCAGCTTAAATATAGCGGGGGAGCAGTACTTC	CASSLNIAGEQYF
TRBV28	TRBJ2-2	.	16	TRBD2	TGTGCCAGCAGTGAGACTAGCGGGAGAGGCACCGGGGAGCTGTTTTTT	CASSETSGRGTGELFF
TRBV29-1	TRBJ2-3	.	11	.	TGCAGCGTTGAAAGTCGCGATACGCAGTATTTT	CSVESRDTQYF
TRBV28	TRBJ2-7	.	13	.	TGTGCCAGCAGTTTGGGGCTCGACTTTGAGCAGTACTTC	CASSLGLDFEQYF
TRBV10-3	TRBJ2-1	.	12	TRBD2	TGTGCCATCAGTACTAGCGAAAATGAGCAGTTCTTC	CAISTSENEQFF
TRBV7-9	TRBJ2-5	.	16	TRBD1	TGTGCCAGCAGCTTAAGGCCCGACAGGGATTGGGAGACCCAGTACTTC	CASSLRPDRDWETQYF
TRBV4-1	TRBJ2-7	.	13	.	TGCGCCAGCAGCCATAGACACAGTTACGAGCAGTACTTC	CASSHRHSYEQYF
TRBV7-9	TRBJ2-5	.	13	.	TGTGCCAGCAGCCGAGGGGGGTTAGAGACCCAGTACTTC	CASSRGGLETQYF
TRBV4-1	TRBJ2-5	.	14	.	TGCGCCAGCAGCCAAGTCGAGGGTTGGGAGACCCAGTACTTC	CASSQVEGWETQYF
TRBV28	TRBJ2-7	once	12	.	TGTGCCAGCAGTTTTCCCAAAGGCGAGCAGTACTTC	CASSFPKGEQYF
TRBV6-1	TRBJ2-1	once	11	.	TGTGCCAGCCTTCGGGAACGTGAGCAGTTCTTC	CASLREREQFF
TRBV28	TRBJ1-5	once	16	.	TGTGCCAGCAGTTTATGGCGGGGAACCAGCAATCAGCCCCAGCATTTT	CASSLWRGTSNQPQHF
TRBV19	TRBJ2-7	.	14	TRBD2	TGTGCCAGTAGTACCGGACTAGCGGATTACGAGCAGTACTTC	CASSTGLADYEQYF
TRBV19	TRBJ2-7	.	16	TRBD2	TGTGCCAGTAGTGTTAGCGGGAGGCCTTGGGCCTACGAGCAGTACTTC	CASSVSGRPWAYEQYF
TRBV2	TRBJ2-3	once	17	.	TGTGCCAGCAGTGAAGCACCCAGTAGCCGGCGCACAGATACGCAGTATTTT	CASSEAPSSRRTDTQYF
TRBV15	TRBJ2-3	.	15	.	TGTGCCACCAGCAGAGGGGCGGGGCGCACAGATACGCAGTATTTT	CATSRGAGRTDTQYF
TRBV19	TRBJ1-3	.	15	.	TGTGCCAGTAGTCTACAGGGAAACTCTGGAAACACCATATATTTT	CASSLQGNSGNTIYF
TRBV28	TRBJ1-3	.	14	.	TGTGCCAGCAGCCTCCAAGGGTACGGAAACACCATATATTTT	CASSLQGYGNTIYF
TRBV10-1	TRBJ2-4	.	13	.	TGCGCCAGAAAGCCGCTAGCCAAAAACATTCAGTACTTC	CARKPLAKNIQYF
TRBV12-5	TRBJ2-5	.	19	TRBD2	TGTGCTAGTGGTTTAGAACGACTAGCGGGAAAGCCGGACCAAGAGACCCAGTACTTC	CASGLERLAGKPDQETQYF
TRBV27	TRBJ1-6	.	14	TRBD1	TGTGCCAGCAGTGTTAACAGGGGGAACTCACCCCTCCACTTT	CASSVNRGNSPLHF
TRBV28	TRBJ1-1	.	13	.	TGTGCCAGCAGTAAGGGGGTGAACACTGAAGCTTTCTTT	CASSKGVNTEAFF
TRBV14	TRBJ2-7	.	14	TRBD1	TGTGCCAGCAGCCAGACAGGGTACTCCTACGAGCAGTACTTC	CASSQTGYSYEQYF
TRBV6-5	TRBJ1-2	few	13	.	TGTGCCAGCAGTTACCTACAGTTCTATGGCTACACCTTC	CASSYLQFYGYTF
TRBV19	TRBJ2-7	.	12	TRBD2	TGTGCCAGCCGTAGCGGGACCTACGAGCAGTACTTC	CASRSGTYEQYF
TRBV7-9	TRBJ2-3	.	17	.	TGTGCCAGCAGCTTTCCGAAGGTCAGGGGGGGCACAGATACGCAGTATTTT	CASSFPKVRGGTDTQYF
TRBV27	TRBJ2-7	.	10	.	TGTGCCAGCAGTTTGGAAGAGCAGTACTTC	CASSLEEQYF
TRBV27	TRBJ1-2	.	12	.	TGTGCCAGCAGCCGGCAGGGCTATGGCTACACCTTC	CASSRQGYGYTF
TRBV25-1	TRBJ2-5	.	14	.	TGTGCCAGCAGTGGTCCGGGCGGAGGGCAGACCCAGTACTTC	CASSGPGGGQTQYF
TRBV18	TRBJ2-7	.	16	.	TGTGCCAGCTCACCAGAATGGCCAGACCCCTCCTACGAGCAGTACTTC	CASSPEWPDPSYEQYF
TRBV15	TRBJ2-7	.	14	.	TGTGCCACCAGCAGAGGGGCCGGTACCTACGAGCAGTACTTC	CATSRGAGTYEQYF
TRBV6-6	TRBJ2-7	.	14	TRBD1	TGTGCCAGCAAGAGGGCGACAGGGGACTACGAGCAGTACTTC	CASKRATGDYEQYF
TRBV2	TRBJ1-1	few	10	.	TGTGCCAGCAGTGGGGTCCTAGCTTTCTTT	CASSGVLAFF
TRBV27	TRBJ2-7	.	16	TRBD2	TGTGCCAGCAGTTCCAGGACTAGCGGGCCTACCTACGAGCAGTACTTC	CASSSRTSGPTYEQYF
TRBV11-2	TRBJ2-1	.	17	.	TGTGCCAGCAGCTTAGTTCCCCCGGCTGGACCCTACAATGAGCAGTTCTTC	CASSLVPPAGPYNEQFF
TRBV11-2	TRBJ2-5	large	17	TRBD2	TGTGCCAGCAGCTTAGATCGTCTCGGGAGGGCCTGGGAGACCCAGTACTTC	CASSLDRLGRAWETQYF
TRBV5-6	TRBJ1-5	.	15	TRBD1	TGTGCCAGCAGCCCCCGGGACAGGGGAGGTCAGCCCCAGCATTTT	CASSPRDRGGQPQHF
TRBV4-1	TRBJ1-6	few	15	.	TGCGCCAGCAGCCAAGAATCAGGGCAGTATTCACCCCTCCACTTT	CASSQESGQYSPLHF
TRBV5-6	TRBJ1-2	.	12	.	TGTGCCAGCAGCCCCGGGGGCTATGGCTACACCTTC	CASSPGGYGYTF
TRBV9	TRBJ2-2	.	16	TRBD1	TGTGCCAGCAGCGGGGAGACAGGGGGGAACACCGGGGAGCTGTTTTTT	CASSGETGGNTGELFF
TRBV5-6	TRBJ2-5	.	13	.	TGTGCCAGCAGCCTCGACTATGGGGAGACCCAGTACTTC	CASSLDYGETQYF
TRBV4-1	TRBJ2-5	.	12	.	TGCGCCAGCAGCCCAGACCAAGAGACCCAGTACTTC	CASSPDQETQYF
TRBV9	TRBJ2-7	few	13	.	TGTGCCAGCAGCGGGGACTTAGACTACGAGCAGTACTTC	CASSGDLDYEQYF
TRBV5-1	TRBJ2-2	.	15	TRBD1	TGCGCCAGCAGCTGGACAGGGGAGGGTACCGGGGAGCTGTTTTTT	CASSWTGEGTGELFF
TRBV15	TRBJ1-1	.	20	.	TGTGCCACCAGCAGAGTTCGGGCCGACAGAATAGAAAGTTTTTTTCGGGAAGCTTTCTTT	CATSRVRADRIESFFREAFF
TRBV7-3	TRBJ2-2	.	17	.	TGTGCCAGCAGCAGGAGGGCCCCCCAAGGGGACACCGGGGAGCTGTTTTTT	CASSRRAPQGDTGELFF
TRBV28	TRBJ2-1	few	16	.	TGTGCCAGCTCAAACCTCGGGATTACTGATTATGGTGAGCAGTTCTTC	CASSNLGITDYGEQFF
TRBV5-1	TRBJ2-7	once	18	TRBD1	TGCGCCAGCAGCTTGGCACCGAACCGGGACAGGGATAGTTACGAGCAGTACTTC	CASSLAPNRDRDSYEQYF